Below, 19 T cell receptor beta chains from the same sample are listed, as sequenced in a study of blood T cell repertoires in COVID-19. Method: immunoSEQ multiplex PCR; TCRdb's copy keeps in-frame clones and lacks some. The sample has some 130,000 clones; roughly 80% are singletons. Sequencing was performed on peripheral blood. The receptors originated from a man aged 65-85 years with acute or convalescent COVID-19.

This chain uses TRBV11-2 with TRBJ1-1, with no clear D. The CDR3 is 14 residues long. Trimming removed 1 base from V and 1 base from J, with 7 bases in between. Per germline, CDR1 SGHAT and CDR2 FQNNGV. This chain's CDR3 is CASSLGRGNTEAFF. The CDR3 DNA is TGTGCCAGCAGCTTAGGTCGGGGGAACACTGAAGCTTTCTTT. Looking up the rest from reference TRBV11-2 and TRBJ1-1 gives the full variable domain: EAGVAQSPRYKIIEKRQSVAFWCNPISGHATLYWYQQILGQGPKLLIQFQNNGVVDDSQLPKDRFSAERLKGVDSTLKIQPAKLEDSAVYLCASSLGRGNTEAFFGQGTRLTVV.

The gene calls are TRBV7-2 and TRBJ2-1, with 12 nucleotides matching TRBD2. The CDR3 consists of 15 residues. CDR1 SGHTA and CDR2 FQGNSA come from the germline V gene. The trim removed 5 bases at V and 8 bases at J, leaving 7 bases unmatched. The CDR3, as DNA: TGTGCCAGCAGCCTCCGGACTAGCGGGGCATATGAGCAGTTCTTC. It codes for CASSLRTSGAYEQFF.

The J gene is TRBJ1-1, the V gene TRBV12-2; the D segment call TRBD1 is taken from the table without a DNA check. TRBV12-2 is a known pseudogene. CDR3 size: 15 residues. The chain's CDR3 is CASWKGRGIDTEAFF. CDR3 coding DNA: TGTGCAAGTTGGAAAGGCAGGGGAATAGACACTGAAGCTTTCTTT.

The rearrangement joins TRBV19 to TRBJ2-3; 10 positions match TRBD2. The V and J ends lost 10 bases and 6 bases, in that order; junction bases with no gene match: 13. Germline V gives CDR1 LNHDA, CDR2 SQIVND (reference sequence). CDR3 size: 15 residues. The CDR3 DNA reads TGTGCCACCACATCTAGCGGGGGTTTGATGGATACGCAGTATTTT. Translating gives CATTSSGGLMDTQYF.

This chain uses TRBV2 with TRBJ1-5, with TRBD1 matching over 8 bases. The germline gives CDR1 SNHLY, CDR2 FYNNEI. Trimming cost V 2 bases and J 6 bases; bases outside gene matches: 6. The CDR3 is 15 amino acids. CDR3 nucleotides: TGTGCCAGCAGTGAATCTACAGGGGGTATTCAGCCCCAGCATTTT. Translation: CASSESTGGIQPQHF.

The rearrangement links TRBV6-5 to TRBJ2-6; the D is unclear. CDR1 and CDR2 from the germline V gene are MNHEY and SVGAGI. V lost 2 bases, J lost 0 bases, and 8 bases lay in between. The CDR3 is made up of 16 amino acids. The CDR3, as DNA: TGTGCCAGCAGTTACGGCCAGTCCTCTGGGGCCAACGTCCTGACTTTC. This codes for CASSYGQSSGANVLTF.

V is TRBV11-2 and J is TRBJ1-3; D might be TRBD1 (5 bases). The V end lost 4 bases, the J end lost 0 bases, and 22 bases lay between the germline ends. The CDR3 covers 19 residues. The germline gives CDR1 SGHAT, CDR2 FQNNGV. The CDR3 here is CASSSYDMNRLLSGNTIYF. DNA of the CDR3: TGTGCCAGCAGCTCCTACGACATGAACAGGCTGCTCTCTGGAAACACCATATATTTT.

The rearrangement links TRBV4-2 to TRBJ2-7; D perhaps matches TRBD2 (5 bases). Germline V gene sequence: CDR1 LGHNA, CDR2 YNFKEQ. The CDR3 has 13 residues. V was pared by 1 base and J by 3 bases, with 7 bases between. For the CDR3, the DNA is TGTGCCAGCAGCCAAGGAGGACTCTACGAGCAGTACTTC. Its translation: CASSQGGLYEQYF.

This clone was detected only a few times. The J gene is TRBJ1-1, the V gene TRBV19; tentative D call: TRBD1 (6 bases). Trimming cost V 7 bases and J 4 bases, with 13 bases left between them. This CDR3 region has 13 residues. Germline V gene data show CDR1 as LNHDA and CDR2 as SQIVND (reference sequence). The chain's CDR3 is CASTEVGGTEAFF. CDR3 DNA sequence: TGTGCCAGTACCGAAGTAGGGGGCACTGAAGCTTTCTTT.

V and J are TRBV5-8 and TRBJ2-1; 8 bases are shared with TRBD1. Germline loops: CDR1 SGHTS, CDR2 YDEGEE. This CDR3 has 13 residues. Trimming took 3 bases from V and 10 from J; bases not matched to a gene: 6. CDR3 sequence (DNA): TGTGCCAGCAGCTACGACAGGGGCCGGGAGCAGTTCTTC. Translating gives CASSYDRGREQFF.

J is TRBJ1-3 and V is TRBV6-5; no firm D call. Deletions cut 4 bases from V and 0 bases from J, with 13 bases between. CDR1 and CDR2 (germline): MNHEY, SVGAGI. The CDR3 has 16 amino acids. The DNA of the CDR3 is TGTGCCAGCAGTTCCCCGGTCGATCTCTCTGGAAACACCATATATTTT. The encoded protein is CASSSPVDLSGNTIYF.

The chain uses TRBV14 and TRBJ1-4; D is undetermined. This CDR3 is 13 amino acids long. Germline assignment: CDR1 SGHDN and CDR2 FVKESK. Between the trimmed V and J ends, which lost 1 base and 5 bases, there was a span of 5 bases. The CDR3 region is CASSQVGNEKLFF. The CDR3 coding sequence is TGTGCCAGCAGCCAAGTGGGCAATGAAAAACTGTTTTTT.

This chain links TRBV6-5 with TRBJ1-1, with no clear D. V was trimmed by 7 bases and J by 8 bases, leaving 14 bases between them. Looked up from germline, CDR1 is MNHEY and CDR2 is SVGAGI. The CDR3 runs 12 residues. DNA of the CDR3: TGTGCCAGCACCTTAACTAGAGGGGAAGCTTTCTTT. It specifies CASTLTRGEAFF.

This rearrangement joins TRBV5-1 to TRBJ1-3; 9 bases match TRBD1. The CDR3 extends over 17 amino acids. CDR1 and CDR2 (germline): SGHRS, YFSETQ. V lost 0 bases and J lost 0; bases outside the gene matches: 4. The CDR3 DNA follows: TGCGCCAGCAGCTTGGTTGGACAGGGGCCCTCTGGAAACACCATATATTTT. Translation gives CASSLVGQGPSGNTIYF.

The chain combines TRBV5-4 with TRBJ2-3; no definite D call. The V end lost 4 bases, the J end lost 0 bases, and 3 bases lay between the germline ends. Germline CDR1 reads SGHNT; CDR2 reads YYREEE (reference sequence). This CDR3 has 12 residues. The CDR3 sequence is CASSRSTDTQYF. CDR3 DNA: TGTGCCAGCAGCCGGAGCACAGATACGCAGTATTTT.

The chain uses TRBV28 and TRBJ2-3; the match to TRBD2 covers 7 bases. CDR1 MDHEN and CDR2 SYDVKM come from the germline V gene. The V and J ends lost 2 bases and 0 bases, in that order; junction bases with no gene match: 5. The CDR3 length is 16 residues. The CDR3 DNA reads as TGTGCCAGCAGTTTACTTTTCGGGGGGAGCACAGATACGCAGTATTTT. Translated, it gives CASSLLFGGSTDTQYF. The variable domain in full, completed from reference TRBV28 and TRBJ2-3, reads DVKVTQSSRYLVKRTGEKVFLECVQDMDHENMFWYRQDPGLGLRLIYFSYDVKMKEKGDIPEGYSVSREKKERFSLILESASTNQTSMYLCASSLLFGGSTDTQYFGPGTRLTVL.

This clone has just a few counts. V and J are TRBV30 and TRBJ1-1; no definite D call. V dropped 2 bases and J dropped 0 bases, with 16 bases sitting between them. The CDR3 runs 16 residues. Germline CDR1 and CDR2: GTSNPN and SVGIG (reference sequence). The CDR3 DNA reads as TGTGCCTGGAGTCCCCCCCGGAGGGTAATGAACACTGAAGCTTTCTTT. Translating gives CAWSPPRRVMNTEAFF.

This clone was seen a single time. V is TRBV3-1 (or the pseudogene TRBV3-2) and J is TRBJ2-7, with a tentative D call TRBD2 (6 bases). Germline-derived CDR1 and CDR2 are LGHDT and YNNKEL (reference sequence). V lost 6 bases, J lost 4 bases, and 19 bases lay in between. The CDR3 consists of 15 residues. CDR3 protein: CASSHSQMGGYEQYF. In nucleotides, the CDR3 is TGTGCCAGCAGTCACTCACAAATGGGGGGTTACGAGCAGTACTTC.

This clone was counted at least ten times. The CDR3 DNA reads as TGTGCCAGCACAAATGGCCCCCACGCGGGGGAGGCGCGCGAGCAGTACTTC. Protein sequence: CASTNGPHAGEAREQYF. V usage is TRBV21-1 and J usage is TRBJ2-7; TRBD2, the table's D call, lacks a check against the DNA. TRBV21-1 is a listed pseudogene. This CDR3 spans 17 amino acids.